This TCR beta chain derives from a study of T-cell reconstitution after alpha-beta-depleted transplantation in children. This CDR3 region has 14 residues. Between the trimmed V and J ends, which lost 0 bases and 3 bases, there was a span of 8 bases. CDR1 is MNHEY, CDR2 SVGAGI, per germline. Unique molecular identifiers were incorporated when the TCRbeta library was constructed. MiXCR was run by TCRdb on the PCR reads, yielding one entry per CDR3 protein. In the table there are a few hundred thousand distinct CDR3 sequences, 15% to 20% of which are singletons. Sequencing was performed on PBMCs, mostly from graft donor cells, taken 360 days after TCRalphabeta/CD19-depleted stem cell transplant. This receptor was taken from a boy under three years old who had a stem cell transplant for Wiskott-Aldrich syndrome, so the T cells may come from the graft donor. The chain links TRBV6-5 to TRBJ1-1; D is unclear. The CDR3 coding sequence is TGTGCCAGCAGTTACTCTTGGGTAGACACTGAAGCTTTCTTT. Its protein product is CASSYSWVDTEAFF.